This is a list of T cell receptor beta chains from one sample in a study of siplizumab effects on memory and regulatory T cells. Here immunoSEQ multiplex PCR was the method, and the copy in TCRdb shows in-frame clones only, minus some. This sample has about 91,000 clones; about 96% occur once, and the top ten carry around 0.03%. The specimen was naive CD4+ T cells sorted from blood. Receptors originate from a human donor in good health. CDR3s include the opening cysteine and the closing phenylalanine or tryptophan. A D gene is named only where the DNA matches it firmly. Part of the rows lack a size; the others show once, few, many or a class for expanded clones.

clone size,J gene,D gene,V gene,CDR3 protein,CDR3 DNA
-,TRBJ1-1,-,TRBV28,CASDASRNTEAFF,TGTGCCAGCGATGCGTCTAGGAACACTGAAGCTTTCTTT
-,TRBJ2-7,-,TRBV7-2,CASSPRGYRTYEQYF,TGTGCCAGCAGCCCAAGAGGCTACAGAACCTACGAGCAGTACTTC
once,TRBJ1-1,-,TRBV18,CASSPFLEGSEAFF,TGTGCCAGCTCACCATTTTTAGAGGGTTCTGAAGCTTTCTTT
-,TRBJ2-4,-,TRBV30,CAWSGRLAKNIQYF,TGTGCCTGGAGTGGACGACTAGCCAAAAACATTCAGTACTTC
-,TRBJ2-5,TRBD2,TRBV10-3,CAIRTSGGETQYF,TGTGCCATCCGGACTAGCGGGGGGGAGACCCAGTACTTC
-,TRBJ1-3,-,TRBV29-1,CSVSISPSSGNTIYF,TGCAGCGTATCCATTTCACCTAGCTCTGGAAACACCATATATTTT
-,TRBJ1-1,-,TRBV7-5,CVRSLERLNPKEAFF,TGTGTCAGAAGCTTAGAACGGCTAAATCCTAAGGAAGCTTTCTTT
-,TRBJ2-3,-,TRBV7-9,CASSLGAGNTDTQYF,TGTGCCAGCAGCTTGGGTGCGGGGAACACAGATACGCAGTATTTT
-,TRBJ2-7,-,TRBV2,CASRPRPGGLYEQYF,TGTGCCAGCAGACCTCGACCTGGAGGTTTGTACGAGCAGTACTTC
-,TRBJ2-2,-,TRBV4-1,CASSLRGTNTGELFF,TGCGCCAGCAGCCTACGGGGGACGAACACCGGGGAGCTGTTTTTT
-,TRBJ1-4,TRBD1,TRBV6-1,CASSQGTVDEKLFF,TGTGCCAGCAGTCAGGGGACAGTTGATGAAAAACTGTTTTTT
-,TRBJ1-1,TRBD1,TRBV9,CASSVATGMNTEAFF,TGTGCCAGCAGCGTAGCGACAGGGATGAACACTGAAGCTTTCTTT
-,TRBJ1-3,TRBD1,TRBV28,CASTYPGTGAITIYF,TGTGCCAGCACCTATCCTGGGACAGGGGCGATCACCATATATTTT
-,TRBJ1-2,-,TRBV29-1,CSVEGGNGYTF,TGCAGCGTTGAGGGAGGGAATGGCTACACCTTC
few,TRBJ1-6,-,TRBV6-6,CASSYFDRAPLHF,TGTGCCAGCAGTTACTTTGACCGGGCCCCCCTCCACTTT
-,TRBJ2-2,-,TRBV10-3,CAISESTGNTGELFF,TGTGCCATCAGTGAGTCTACAGGGAACACCGGGGAGCTGTTTTTT
-,TRBJ2-5,TRBD1,TRBV30,CAWSPQGGTQYF,TGTGCCTGGAGTCCACAGGGGGGGACCCAGTACTTC
-,TRBJ1-2,-,TRBV5-4,CASSLEGPFWGYTF,TGTGCCAGCAGCTTGGAGGGGCCCTTTTGGGGCTACACCTTC
-,TRBJ2-1,-,TRBV4-1,CASSQLVRGSYNEQFF,TGCGCCAGCAGCCAACTAGTCAGGGGCTCCTACAATGAGCAGTTCTTC
-,TRBJ2-7,-,TRBV18,CASSPSTGGYEQYF,TGTGCCAGCTCACCCTCGACAGGAGGCTACGAGCAGTACTTC
-,TRBJ1-4,TRBD1,TRBV7-2,CASSLRQGLNEKLFF,TGTGCCAGCAGCCTCCGACAGGGCCTTAATGAAAAACTGTTTTTT
once,TRBJ1-3,-,TRBV19,CASFSPGNTIYF,TGTGCCAGTTTCTCTCCTGGAAACACCATATATTTT
-,TRBJ2-5,TRBD1,TRBV11-2,CASSLGQGGETQYF,TGTGCCAGCAGCTTAGGACAGGGGGGAGAGACCCAGTACTTC
-,TRBJ1-6,-,TRBV27,CASGERNSPLHF,TGTGCCAGCGGAGAGAGGAATTCGCCCCTCCACTTT
-,TRBJ1-1,-,TRBV29-1,CSVELRVVAFF,TGCAGCGTGGAACTCCGAGTTGTAGCTTTCTTT
-,TRBJ2-2,-,TRBV7-9,CASIPTGNTGELFF,TGTGCCAGCATCCCCACAGGGAACACCGGGGAGCTGTTTTTT
-,TRBJ1-2,-,TRBV5-5,CASSWGGRGRNYGYTF,TGTGCCAGCAGCTGGGGAGGGAGGGGCCGCAACTATGGCTACACCTTC
-,TRBJ1-5,-,TRBV27,CASSLAGPEGQPQHF,TGTGCCAGCAGTTTGGCGGGTCCGGAGGGACAGCCCCAGCATTTT
-,TRBJ1-6,-,TRBV12-5,CASGKDSPLHF,TGTGCTAGTGGCAAGGATTCACCCCTCCACTTT
-,TRBJ2-1,-,TRBV27,CASSFTGAYNEQFF,TGTGCCAGCAGTTTTACGGGAGCCTACAATGAGCAGTTCTTC
-,TRBJ1-5,-,TRBV7-9,CASSFQVNQPQHF,TGTGCCAGCAGCTTCCAGGTCAATCAGCCCCAGCATTTT
-,TRBJ1-2,-,TRBV6-5,CASSPGAEVGYTF,TGTGCCAGCAGTCCGGGGGCTGAGGTTGGCTACACCTTC
-,TRBJ2-7,-,TRBV7-8,CASSLASSGRSYEQYF,TGTGCCAGCAGCCTAGCTTCATCGGGTAGGTCCTACGAGCAGTACTTC
-,TRBJ1-3,-,TRBV5-1,CASSSGMTGTRVGNTIYF,TGCGCCAGCAGCTCGGGGATGACCGGGACACGAGTTGGAAACACCATATATTTT
-,TRBJ2-3,-,TRBV11-2,CASSSQRTQFGDTQYF,TGTGCCAGCAGCTCCCAGCGGACTCAATTTGGAGATACGCAGTATTTT